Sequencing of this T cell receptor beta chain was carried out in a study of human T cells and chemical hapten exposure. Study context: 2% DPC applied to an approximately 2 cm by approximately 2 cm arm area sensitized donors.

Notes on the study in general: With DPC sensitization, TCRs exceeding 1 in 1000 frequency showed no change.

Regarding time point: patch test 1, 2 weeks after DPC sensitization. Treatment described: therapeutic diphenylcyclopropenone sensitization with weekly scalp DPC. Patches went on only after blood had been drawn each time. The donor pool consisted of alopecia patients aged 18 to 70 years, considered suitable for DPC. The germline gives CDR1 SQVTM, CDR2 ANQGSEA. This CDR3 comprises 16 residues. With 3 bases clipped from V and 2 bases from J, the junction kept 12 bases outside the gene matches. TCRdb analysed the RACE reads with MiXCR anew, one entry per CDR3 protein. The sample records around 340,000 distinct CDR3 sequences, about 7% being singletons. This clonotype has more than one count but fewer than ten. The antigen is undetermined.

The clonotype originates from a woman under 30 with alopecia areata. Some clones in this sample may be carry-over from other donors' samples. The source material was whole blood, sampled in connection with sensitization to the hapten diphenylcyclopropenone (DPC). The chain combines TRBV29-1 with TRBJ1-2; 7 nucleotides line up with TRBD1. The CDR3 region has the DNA TGCAGCGTTGAGGGGGGCGGACAGGTTATCAACTATGGCTACACCTTC. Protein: CSVEGGGQVINYGYTF.